The sample holds many counts of the clone carrying this T cell receptor beta chain. Orbital computed tomography, thyroid ultrasound, serum thyroxine and TRAb, and clinical symptoms together informed the diagnoses. The investigators amplified TCR beta CDR3 regions from RNA transcripts. The HTBI primer set drove a first-round RT-PCR of the TCR CDR3. TCRdb re-called the multiplex PCR reads through MiXCR, storing one row per CDR3 protein. Among 100,000 to 130,000 distinct CDR3 sequences listed, 15% to 20% were seen once. Germline V gene data show CDR1 as GTSNPN and CDR2 as SVGIG (reference sequence). This CDR3 is 13 amino acids long. With 5 bases removed from V and 6 bases from J, the gap between germline ends came to 13 bases. This sample was included in a study of T cells in Graves' hyperthyroidism and ophthalmopathy.

The sample comprised blood. The chain joins TRBV30 to TRBJ2-2; D uncertain. This clonotype originated in a woman aged 45-65 years with Graves' hyperthyroidism. CDR3 sequence: CAWRLSESGELFF. DNA of the CDR3: TGTGCCTGGCGGCTGTCCGAATCCGGGGAGCTGTTTTTT.